Below are 23 T cell receptor beta chains sequenced from a single sample in a study of T cells in Graves' hyperthyroidism and ophthalmopathy. Amplification targeted TCR beta CDR3 regions from RNA transcripts. TCR CDR3 regions were first amplified by RT-PCR with HTBI primers. Each CDR3 protein gets one entry after TCRdb re-called the multiplex PCR reads with MiXCR. The profile shows around 350,000 distinct CDR3 sequences, about 18% of them singletons. Sequencing used blood. These receptors were collected from a woman aged 30 to 39 with Graves' hyperthyroidism that later progressed to Graves' ophthalmopathy.

This clonotype was seen repeatedly, ten times or more. V gene TRBV27 combines with J gene TRBJ2-7; D gene uncertain. There are 16 residues in the CDR3. V was trimmed by 6 bases and J by 2 bases, leaving 20 bases between them. Germline CDR1 reads MNHEY; CDR2 reads SMNVEV (reference sequence). CDR3 protein: CASSPNETPFTYEQYF. Written as DNA, the CDR3 is TGTGCCAGCAGCCCAAACGAGACACCGTTTACCTACGAGCAGTACTTC.

This clonotype came up many times. V is TRBV28 and J is TRBJ2-1; a possible D gene is TRBD1 (5 bases). This CDR3 spans 15 amino acids. V was clipped by 6 bases and J by 1 base, with 13 bases between them. The germline gives CDR1 MDHEN, CDR2 SYDVKM. DNA for the CDR3: TGTGCCAGCAGAAAAACAGGTGATTCCTACAATGAGCAGTTCTTC. The encoded protein is CASRKTGDSYNEQFF.

The chain carries TRBV6-2 or TRBV6-3 and TRBJ1-2, with 10 bases identical to TRBD1. Germline CDR1 reads MNHEY; CDR2 reads SVGEGT. V was pared by 5 bases and J by 8 bases, with 5 bases of the junction left unmatched. CDR3 size: 13 residues. The CDR3 DNA follows: TGTGCCAGCAGTGACAGGGGGCGAGAGGGCTACACCTTC. Residues: CASSDRGREGYTF.

This clonotype was detected a few times. V gene TRBV25-1 combines with J gene TRBJ1-3; D may be TRBD1 (5 bases). The CDR3 has 16 residues. The germline gives CDR1 MGHDK, CDR2 SYGVNS. Trimming stripped 3 bases from V and 1 base from J, with 13 bases between. The CDR3 loop reads CASSDPLGESGNTIYF. DNA for the CDR3: TGTGCCAGCAGTGATCCACTAGGGGAGTCTGGAAACACCATATATTTT.

Many counts were recorded for this clonotype. This chain uses TRBV2 with TRBJ1-1; D may be TRBD1 (5 bases). This CDR3 region has 12 residues. The ends were cut back, 5 bases at V and 5 bases at J, with 9 bases in the middle. Germline-derived CDR1 and CDR2 are SNHLY and FYNNEI. CDR3 coding DNA: TGTGCCAGCAGTAACAGGCTTACTGAAGCTTTCTTT. Translation: CASSNRLTEAFF.

The J gene is TRBJ1-1, the V gene TRBV5-8, with 7 bases lining up with TRBD1. Per the germline V gene, CDR1 is SGHTS and CDR2 is YDEGEE. Trimming took 4 bases from V and 0 from J; bases not matched to a gene: 3. This CDR3 has 14 amino acids. As DNA, the CDR3 is TGTGCCAGCAGCAAGGGACAGCTGAACACTGAAGCTTTCTTT. It encodes CASSKGQLNTEAFF.

CDR3 sequence (DNA): TGTGCCAGCAGTATTGGGACAGGGAGTAATTCACCCCTCCACTTT. Encoded protein: CASSIGTGSNSPLHF. The chain recombines TRBV6-1 with TRBJ1-6, with 9 bases that match TRBD1. Looked up from germline, CDR1 is MNHNS and CDR2 is SASEGT. V shed 5 bases, J shed 6 bases, and the junction held 5 bases outside the gene matches. This CDR3 region has 15 residues.

This clonotype came up many times. The chain uses TRBV19 and TRBJ1-1; a weak D match, TRBD1 (6 bases). V lost 2 bases and J 0 bases, leaving 16 bases between the germline ends. This CDR3 contains 17 residues. Germline assignment: CDR1 LNHDA and CDR2 SQIVND (reference sequence). The CDR3 region is CASSITARRGLNTEAFF. The CDR3 DNA is TGTGCCAGTAGTATAACGGCGCGCAGGGGCCTGAACACTGAAGCTTTCTTT. Complete variable domain (other parts from reference TRBV19 and TRBJ1-1): DGGITQSPKYLFRKEGQNVTLSCEQNLNHDAMYWYRQDPGQGLRLIYYSQIVNDFQKGDIAEGYSVSREKKESFPLTVTSAQKNPTAFYLCASSITARRGLNTEAFFGQGTRLTVV.

A few counts support this clonotype. The J gene is TRBJ2-2, the V gene TRBV11-3, with 10 bases fitting TRBD1. CDR1 and CDR2 from the germline V gene are SGHNT and YENEEA. This CDR3 is built from 16 residues. With 5 bases clipped from V and 4 bases from J, the junction kept 7 bases outside the gene matches. The chain's CDR3 is CASSDSGTGVTGELFF. DNA of the CDR3: TGTGCCAGCAGCGACTCCGGGACAGGGGTCACCGGGGAGCTGTTTTTT.

This clonotype has at least ten counts. The gene calls are TRBV6-6 and TRBJ2-5; D is unclear. Trimming cost V 2 bases and J 5 bases, with 9 bases left between them. CDR1 is MNHNY, CDR2 SVGAGI, per germline (reference sequence). The CDR3 consists of 13 residues. The chain's CDR3 is CASSYGDFETQYF. Written as DNA, the CDR3 is TGTGCCAGCAGTTACGGGGATTTTGAGACCCAGTACTTC.

This clonotype was counted ten times or more. V is TRBV28 and J is TRBJ1-2; D is unclear. The CDR3 has 14 amino acids. Germline assignment: CDR1 MDHEN and CDR2 SYDVKM. V lost 3 bases to trimming and J lost 2 bases, with 10 bases between them. CDR3 bases: TGTGCCAGCAGTTTTGTTGATTTGAACTATGGCTACACCTTC. This translates into CASSFVDLNYGYTF.

This clonotype came up many times. CDR3 sequence (DNA): TGTGCCAGCCTGGACGGGGAGCTGTTTTTT. Its protein product is CASLDGELFF. The chain combines TRBV28 with TRBJ2-2; D ambiguous. The CDR3 consists of 10 residues. Trimming pared 8 bases from V and 7 bases from J, leaving 5 bases between. CDR1 is MDHEN, CDR2 SYDVKM, per germline. The full variable domain, completed using reference TRBV28 and TRBJ2-2, is DVKVTQSSRYLVKRTGEKVFLECVQDMDHENMFWYRQDPGLGLRLIYFSYDVKMKEKGDIPEGYSVSREKKERFSLILESASTNQTSMYLCASLDGELFFGEGSRLTVL.

This clonotype was picked up many times. V usage is TRBV5-1 and J usage is TRBJ2-3, with unresolved D. The germline gives CDR1 SGHRS, CDR2 YFSETQ. Trimming stripped 4 bases from V and 2 bases from J, with 20 bases between. This CDR3 has 17 amino acids. Here the CDR3 reads CASSEELGSIHTDTQYF. The CDR3 DNA follows: TGCGCCAGCAGCGAAGAACTCGGATCGATCCACACAGATACGCAGTATTTT.

The chain is built from TRBV7-9 and TRBJ2-5; 9 positions match TRBD2. Germline V gene sequence: CDR1 SEHNR, CDR2 FQNEAQ (reference sequence). The CDR3 length is 16 residues. The ends lost 2 bases at V and 2 bases at J; junction bases unmatched: 6. The CDR3 protein is CASSLRRGGPQETQYF. CDR3 DNA: TGTGCCAGCAGCTTAAGGCGGGGGGGACCGCAAGAGACCCAGTACTTC.

This clonotype was picked up many times. The chain combines TRBV6-1 with TRBJ1-6; 7 bases match TRBD1. V shed 9 bases and J 7 bases; nucleotides not matched to a gene: 15. This CDR3 is built from 16 residues. Per the germline V gene, CDR1 is MNHNS and CDR2 is SASEGT. In DNA, the CDR3 is TGTGCCAGTCATCGTTCGACCGGGACAGCAAATTCACCCCTCCACTTT. It is translated as CASHRSTGTANSPLHF.

In its sample, this clonotype was seen many times. V is TRBV6-1 and J is TRBJ2-5, with D tentatively TRBD2 (6 bases). The CDR3 has 14 amino acids. Germline assignment: CDR1 MNHNS and CDR2 SASEGT. V lost 8 bases to trimming and J lost 5 bases, with 18 bases between them. CDR3 DNA sequence: TGTGCCAGCGCGTCGGGAGTGGAGGTGGAGACCCAGTACTTC. Protein: CASASGVEVETQYF.

This clonotype was picked up a small number of times. V gene TRBV5-1 combines with J gene TRBJ2-7; 7 bases agree with TRBD2. CDR3 length equals 17 residues. Germline CDR1 SGHRS, CDR2 YFSETQ. The junction had 13 bases not matched to a gene; V was cut back by 4 bases and J by 0 bases. CDR3 sequence reads: CASSQRRGAGSSYEQYF. CDR3 bases: TGCGCCAGCAGCCAGCGCCGGGGAGCGGGGAGCTCCTACGAGCAGTACTTC.

This clonotype was observed a handful of times. DNA for the CDR3: TGTGCCAGCGAGAACAGGGCGGTCTACGAGCAGTACTTC. The encoded protein is CASENRAVYEQYF. This chain connects TRBV2 to TRBJ2-7; TRBD1 is a possible D gene (6 bases). V lost 8 bases and J lost 3, with 14 bases in between. CDR1 is SNHLY, CDR2 FYNNEI, per germline. The length of the CDR3 is 13 residues. The full variable domain, in which reference TRBV2 and TRBJ2-7 provide the parts outside the CDR3, is EPEVTQTPSHQVTQMGQEVILRCVPISNHLYFYWYRQILGQKVEFLVSFYNNEISEKSEIFDDQFSVERPDGSNFTLKIRSTKLEDSAMYFCASENRAVYEQYFGPGTRLTVT.

In this sample, this clonotype turned up a few times. The rearrangement uses TRBV12-3 or TRBV12-4 and TRBJ1-1; D remains ambiguous. V lost 8 bases, J lost 4 bases, and 11 bases lay in between. The CDR3 length is 12 residues. This CDR3 is CASGLRFTEAFF. The CDR3 DNA reads TGTGCCAGCGGCCTAAGGTTCACTGAAGCTTTCTTT.

In this sample, this clonotype turned up many times. V is TRBV11-2 and J is TRBJ2-7, with D perhaps given as TRBD1 or TRBD2 (5 bases each). The CDR3 totals 14 residues. Trimming took 6 bases from V and 3 from J, leaving 15 bases between them. The germline gives CDR1 SGHAT, CDR2 FQNNGV. CDR3: CASRGVSFHYEQYF. The CDR3 coding sequence is TGTGCCAGCAGGGGGGTCTCCTTCCACTACGAGCAGTACTTC.

This clonotype was observed at least ten times. The chain links TRBV6-1 to TRBJ2-2, with 14 bases aligning to TRBD2. The germline gives CDR1 MNHNS, CDR2 SASEGT. The V segment lost 5 bases and the J segment 6 bases; nucleotides outside the gene matches: 5. The CDR3 spans 16 residues. The CDR3 DNA is TGTGCCAGCAGTCCCGGACTAGCGGGAGGATCCGGGGAGCTGTTTTTT. Encoded protein: CASSPGLAGGSGELFF.

The chain has TRBV5-1 and TRBJ1-2; 9 bases fit TRBD1. CDR3 length equals 14 residues. Germline CDR1 and CDR2: SGHRS and YFSETQ. V gave up 0 bases and J gave up 8 bases; unmatched junction bases: 5. The CDR3 coding sequence is TGCGCCAGCAGCTTGGAGGGACAGGGCCTCGGCTACACCTTC. The encoded protein is CASSLEGQGLGYTF.

V usage is TRBV11-2 and J usage is TRBJ2-5; 7 nucleotides align to TRBD1. The germline V gene encodes CDR1 SGHAT and CDR2 FQNNGV. V was pared by 5 bases and J by 5 bases, with 11 bases of the junction left unmatched. The CDR3 has 15 residues. The CDR3: CASSTQPTGWETQYF. The CDR3 bases are TGTGCCAGCAGCACCCAACCGACAGGGTGGGAGACCCAGTACTTC.